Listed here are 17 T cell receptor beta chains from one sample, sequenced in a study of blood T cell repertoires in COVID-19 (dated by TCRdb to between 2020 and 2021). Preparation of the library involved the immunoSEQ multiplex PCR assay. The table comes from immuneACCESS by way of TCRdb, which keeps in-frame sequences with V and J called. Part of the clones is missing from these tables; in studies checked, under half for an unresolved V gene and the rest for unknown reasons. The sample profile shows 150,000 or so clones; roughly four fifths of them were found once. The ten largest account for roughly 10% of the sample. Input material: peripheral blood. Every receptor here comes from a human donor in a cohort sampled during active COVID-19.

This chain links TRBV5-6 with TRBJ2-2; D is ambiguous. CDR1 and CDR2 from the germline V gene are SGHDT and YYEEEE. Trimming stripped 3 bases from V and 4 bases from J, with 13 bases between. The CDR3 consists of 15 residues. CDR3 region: CASSSGREITGELFF. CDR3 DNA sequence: TGTGCCAGCAGCTCAGGTCGCGAAATCACCGGGGAGCTGTTTTTT.

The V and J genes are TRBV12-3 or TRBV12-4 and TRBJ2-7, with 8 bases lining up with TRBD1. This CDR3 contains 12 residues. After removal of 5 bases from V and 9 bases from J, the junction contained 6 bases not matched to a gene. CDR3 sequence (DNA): TGTGCCAGCAGTCAAGGACAGGGATGGCAGTACTTC. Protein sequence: CASSQGQGWQYF.

In DNA form, the CDR3 reads TGTGCCAGCAGTTTTCTGTCGCTAGCCTCGCCGAGCACCGGGGAGCTGTTTTTT. This gives the protein CASSFLSLASPSTGELFF. The chain combines TRBV28 with TRBJ2-2; D may be TRBD2 (5 bases). Looked up from germline, CDR1 is MDHEN and CDR2 is SYDVKM. This CDR3 spans 18 amino acids. V was cut by 3 bases and J by 4 bases, with 21 bases left in between.

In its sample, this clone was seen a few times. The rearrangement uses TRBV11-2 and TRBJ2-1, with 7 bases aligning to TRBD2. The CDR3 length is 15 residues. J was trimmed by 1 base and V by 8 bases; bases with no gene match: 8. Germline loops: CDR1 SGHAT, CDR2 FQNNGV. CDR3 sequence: CASDPSGGSYNEQFF. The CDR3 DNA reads TGTGCCAGCGACCCTTCGGGGGGTTCCTACAATGAGCAGTTCTTC.

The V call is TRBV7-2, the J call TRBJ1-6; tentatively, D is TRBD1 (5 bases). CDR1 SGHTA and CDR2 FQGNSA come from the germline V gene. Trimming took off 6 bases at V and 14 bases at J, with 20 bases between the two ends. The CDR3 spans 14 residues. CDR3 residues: CASRKGRAGEALHF. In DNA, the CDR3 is TGTGCCAGCAGGAAGGGGCGAGCGGGGGAGGCCCTCCACTTT.

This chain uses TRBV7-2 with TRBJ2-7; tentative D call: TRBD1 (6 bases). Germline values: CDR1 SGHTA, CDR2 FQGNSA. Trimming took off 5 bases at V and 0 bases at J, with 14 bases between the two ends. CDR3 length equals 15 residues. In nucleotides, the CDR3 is TGTGCCAGCAGCCGTCGGCAGACAGGCTCCTACGAGCAGTACTTC. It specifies CASSRRQTGSYEQYF.

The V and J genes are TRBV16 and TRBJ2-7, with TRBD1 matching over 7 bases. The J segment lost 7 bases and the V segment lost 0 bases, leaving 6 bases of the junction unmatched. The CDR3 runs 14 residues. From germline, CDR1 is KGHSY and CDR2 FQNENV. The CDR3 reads CASSQSDRFVEQYF. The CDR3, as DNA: TGTGCCAGCAGCCAATCGGACAGGTTCGTAGAGCAGTACTTC.

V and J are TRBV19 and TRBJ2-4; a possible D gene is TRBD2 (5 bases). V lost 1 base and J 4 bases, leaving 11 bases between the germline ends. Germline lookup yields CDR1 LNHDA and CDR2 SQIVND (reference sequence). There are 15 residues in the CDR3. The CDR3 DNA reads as TGTGCCAGTAGTATAGGAGGGAGCAGGAAAAACATTCAGTACTTC. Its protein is CASSIGGSRKNIQYF. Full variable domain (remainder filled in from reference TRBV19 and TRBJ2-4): DGGITQSPKYLFRKEGQNVTLSCEQNLNHDAMYWYRQDPGQGLRLIYYSQIVNDFQKGDIAEGYSVSREKKESFPLTVTSAQKNPTAFYLCASSIGGSRKNIQYFGAGTRLSVL.

The CDR3 region has the DNA TGTGCCAGTGGACAGGGGACCTCCTACAATGAGCAGTTCTTC. Protein product: CASGQGTSYNEQFF. V usage is TRBV25-1 and J usage is TRBJ2-1; the match to TRBD1 covers 9 bases. The CDR3 runs 14 residues. The V gene end was trimmed by 9 bases and the J gene end by 0 bases; junction bases not matched to a gene: 3. Germline CDR1 and CDR2: MGHDK and SYGVNS.

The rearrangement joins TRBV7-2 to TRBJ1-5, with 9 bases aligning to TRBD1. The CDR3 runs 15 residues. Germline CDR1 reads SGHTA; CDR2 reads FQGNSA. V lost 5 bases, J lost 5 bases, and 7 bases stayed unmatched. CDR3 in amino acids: CASSPGQGGYQPQHF. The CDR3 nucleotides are TGTGCCAGCAGCCCGGGACAGGGCGGCTATCAGCCCCAGCATTTT.

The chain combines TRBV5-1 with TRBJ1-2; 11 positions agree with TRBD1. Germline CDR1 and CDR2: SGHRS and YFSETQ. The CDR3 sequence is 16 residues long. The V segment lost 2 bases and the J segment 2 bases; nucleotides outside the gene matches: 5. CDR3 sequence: CASSFGQGARNYGYTF. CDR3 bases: TGCGCCAGCAGCTTCGGACAGGGGGCAAGAAACTATGGCTACACCTTC. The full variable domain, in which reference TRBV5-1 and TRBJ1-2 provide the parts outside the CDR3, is KAGVTQTPRYLIKTRGQQVTLSCSPISGHRSVSWYQQTPGQGLQFLFEYFSETQRNKGNFPGRFSGRQFSNSRSEMNVSTLELGDSALYLCASSFGQGARNYGYTFGSGTRLTVV.

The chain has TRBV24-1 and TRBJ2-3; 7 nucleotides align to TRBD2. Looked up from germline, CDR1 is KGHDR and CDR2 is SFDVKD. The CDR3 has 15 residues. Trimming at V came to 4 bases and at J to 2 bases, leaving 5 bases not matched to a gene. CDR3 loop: CATSEGRDYTDTQYF. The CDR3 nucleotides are TGTGCCACCAGTGAAGGGCGGGACTACACAGATACGCAGTATTTT.

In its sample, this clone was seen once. This CDR3 reads CASRQGARSEKLFF. CDR3 bases: TGTGCCAGCAGGCAGGGGGCGCGGAGTGAAAAACTGTTTTTT. V and J are TRBV28 and TRBJ1-4; 8 bases align to TRBD1. Trimming took 6 bases from V and 7 from J; bases not matched to a gene: 7. This CDR3 has 14 residues. The germline CDR1 and CDR2 sequences are MDHEN and SYDVKM.

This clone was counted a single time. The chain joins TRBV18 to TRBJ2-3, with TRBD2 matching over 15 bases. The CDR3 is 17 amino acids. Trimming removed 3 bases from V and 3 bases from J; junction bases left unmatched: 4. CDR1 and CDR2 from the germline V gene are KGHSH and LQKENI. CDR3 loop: CASSPPGLAGGTDTQYF. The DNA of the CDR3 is TGTGCCAGCTCACCCCCGGGACTAGCGGGAGGTACAGATACGCAGTATTTT.

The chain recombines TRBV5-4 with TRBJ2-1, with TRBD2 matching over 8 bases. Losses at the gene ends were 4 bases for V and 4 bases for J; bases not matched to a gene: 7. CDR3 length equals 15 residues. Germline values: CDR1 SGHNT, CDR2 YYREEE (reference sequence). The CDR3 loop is CASSPEASGYNEQFF. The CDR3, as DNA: TGTGCCAGCAGCCCGGAGGCTAGCGGGTACAATGAGCAGTTCTTC. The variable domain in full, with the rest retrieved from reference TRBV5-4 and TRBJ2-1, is ETGVTQSPTHLIKTRGQQVTLRCSSQSGHNTVSWYQQALGQGPQFIFQYYREEENGRGNFPPRFSGLQFPNYSSELNVNALELDDSALYLCASSPEASGYNEQFFGPGTRLTVL.

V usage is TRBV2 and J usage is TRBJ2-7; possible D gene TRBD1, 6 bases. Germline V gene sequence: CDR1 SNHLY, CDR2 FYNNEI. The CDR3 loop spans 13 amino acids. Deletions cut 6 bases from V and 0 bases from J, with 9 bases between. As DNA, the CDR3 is TGTGCCAGCAGAGAGACAGGCTCCTACGAGCAGTACTTC. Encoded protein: CASRETGSYEQYF.

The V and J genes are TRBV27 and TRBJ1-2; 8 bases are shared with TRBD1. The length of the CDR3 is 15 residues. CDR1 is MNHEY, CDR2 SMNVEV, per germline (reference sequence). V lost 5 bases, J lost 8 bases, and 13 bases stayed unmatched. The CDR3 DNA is TGTGCCAGCAGTGCAAATTCCGGGACAGGCAGGGGCTACACCTTC. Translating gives CASSANSGTGRGYTF.